The entry below describes one TCR beta chain. The target antigen is unknown. The data stem from a study of shared clonotypes between healthy human individuals. Turning to the study itself: Donors had three CD4 naive, three CD4 memory, two CD8 naive and one CD8 memory plate apiece.

Measured with immunoSEQ multiplex PCR; TCRdb has only the in-frame clones, and not every one. The table lists 1.5 million to 2.5 million clones, about 95% of them singletons. Regarding the study as a whole: Sequencing depth was expected to influence donor clonotype sharing. Inspection by rarefaction showed sorted-subset sequencing to be incomplete despite large depth.

In germline, CDR1 is SGDLS, CDR2 YYNGEE. This CDR3 contains 14 residues. V lost 4 bases and J lost 2, with 12 bases in between. Naive CD8 cells lacked CD45RO and underwent positive selection for CCR7, leaving out terminally differentiated effector memory CD45RA+ cells. The chain has TRBV9 and TRBJ2-5, with unresolved D. Specimen: naive CD8+ T cells sorted from blood. This TCR came from a man aged 18 to 30 in good health. CDR3 sequence (DNA): TGTGCCAGCAGCCTCTCAACACTACAAGAGACCCAGTACTTC. Its protein is CASSLSTLQETQYF.